These 15 T cell receptor beta chains came from one sample sequenced in a study of blood T cell repertoires in COVID-19. Assay: immunoSEQ multiplex PCR; the TCRdb copy retains only in-frame clones and omits some. The table has some 200,000 clones, 85% to 90% seen once. The sample consisted of peripheral blood. These receptors were obtained from an elderly man with acute or convalescent COVID-19.

The table lists this clone with a few counts. The chain employs TRBV24-1 and TRBJ1-5; 7 nucleotides agree with TRBD1. Trimming removed 5 bases from V and 5 bases from J; junction bases left unmatched: 2. CDR1 KGHDR and CDR2 SFDVKD come from the germline V gene. The CDR3 has 13 residues. The DNA for the CDR3 is TGTGCCACCAGTGGACAGGGCTATCAGCCCCAGCATTTT. The encoded protein is CATSGQGYQPQHF.

The V call is TRBV29-1, the J call TRBJ1-2; D gene ambiguous. CDR1 SQVTM and CDR2 ANQGSEA come from the germline V gene. The CDR3 covers 10 residues. The V end was cut by 7 bases, the J end by 6 bases, with 9 bases between. Written as DNA, the CDR3 is TGCAGCGCCTCACAGAATGGCTACACCTTC. It is translated as CSASQNGYTF.

The chain links TRBV2 to TRBJ1-4; D perhaps matches TRBD1 (6 bases). Trimming cost V 7 bases and J 7 bases, with 16 bases left between them. Germline V gene sequence: CDR1 SNHLY, CDR2 FYNNEI. The CDR3 sequence is 14 residues long. The CDR3 nucleotides are TGTGCCAGCAAGTTGTGGGGGCAGGTTGAAAAACTGTTTTTT. It is translated as CASKLWGQVEKLFF.

V usage is TRBV10-3 and J usage is TRBJ2-7; 12 bases are shared with TRBD2. Losses at the gene ends were 5 bases for V and 5 bases for J; bases not matched to a gene: 7. The CDR3 sequence is 15 residues long. Per germline, CDR1 ENHRY and CDR2 SYGVKD. Here the CDR3 reads CAISPASGRGNEQYV. The CDR3 DNA reads TGTGCCATCAGTCCCGCTAGCGGGAGGGGCAACGAGCAGTACGTC.

The chain uses TRBV19 and TRBJ1-4; the D gene is possibly TRBD1 (6 bases). This CDR3 has 14 amino acids. Per the germline V gene, CDR1 is LNHDA and CDR2 is SQIVND (reference sequence). Trimming cost V 6 bases and J 4 bases, with 12 bases left between them. The CDR3 loop is CASSTGWDNEKLFF. The CDR3, as DNA: TGTGCCAGTAGCACAGGGTGGGATAATGAAAAACTGTTTTTT.

The chain uses TRBV7-9 and TRBJ2-2, with D perhaps matching TRBD2 (5 bases). The CDR3 has 14 residues. Germline V gene sequence: CDR1 SEHNR, CDR2 FQNEAQ (reference sequence). V was cut by 2 bases and J by 4 bases, with 8 bases left in between. The CDR3 protein is CASSLRGFTGELFF. For the CDR3, the DNA is TGTGCCAGCAGCTTACGAGGGTTCACCGGGGAGCTGTTTTTT.

This clone occurred a few times. The chain uses TRBV4-1 and TRBJ2-7; 7 nucleotides line up with TRBD2. Unmatched junction bases numbered 5, after V lost 0 bases and J lost 3 bases. CDR1 is MGHRA, CDR2 YSYEKL, per germline. The CDR3 loop spans 15 amino acids. The CDR3 nucleotides are TGCGCCAGCAGCCAAGATCGACTAGCCCTCTACGAGCAGTACTTC. Residues: CASSQDRLALYEQYF.

This clone was observed a handful of times. CDR3 residues: CASSVRIPTDSNQPQHF. For the CDR3, the DNA is TGTGCCAGTAGCGTCAGGATACCTACCGATAGCAATCAGCCCCAGCATTTT. The chain joins TRBV19 to TRBJ1-5; unclear D gene. V lost 6 bases, J lost 0 bases, and 18 bases lay in between. The CDR3 spans 17 residues. Per germline, CDR1 LNHDA and CDR2 SQIVND (reference sequence). Full variable domain (rest looked up from reference TRBV19 and TRBJ1-5): DGGITQSPKYLFRKEGQNVTLSCEQNLNHDAMYWYRQDPGQGLRLIYYSQIVNDFQKGDIAEGYSVSREKKESFPLTVTSAQKNPTAFYLCASSVRIPTDSNQPQHFGDGTRLSIL.

The rearrangement links TRBV7-2 to TRBJ1-2, with D uncertain. The germline V gene has CDR1 SGHTA and CDR2 FQGNSA. This CDR3 is built from 13 residues. Between the trimmed V and J ends, which lost 2 bases and 2 bases, there was a span of 6 bases. CDR3 loop: CASSLQRNYGYTF. The CDR3 DNA is TGTGCCAGCAGCTTACAACGGAACTATGGCTACACCTTC.

The rearrangement joins TRBV19 to TRBJ2-2; TRBD2 agrees at 9 bases. V lost 2 bases and J lost 7; bases outside the gene matches: 5. Germline V lookup: CDR1 LNHDA, CDR2 SQIVND (reference sequence). The CDR3 is made up of 15 amino acids. The CDR3 DNA is TGTGCCAGTAGTATACTTGGCGGGAGGGTCGGGGAGCTGTTTTTT. It translates to CASSILGGRVGELFF.

CDR3 sequence reads: CASSIGLAGYYNEQFF. The DNA of the CDR3 is TGTGCCAGTAGTATTGGTTTAGCGGGTTACTACAATGAGCAGTTCTTC. The chain couples TRBV19 to TRBJ2-1, with 7 bases identical to TRBD2. J gave up 3 bases and V 3 bases, and 8 bases lay outside the gene matches. The CDR3 runs to 16 residues. Germline V gene lookup returns CDR1 LNHDA and CDR2 SQIVND (reference sequence).

The V call is TRBV27, the J call TRBJ2-3, with D perhaps TRBD2 (6 bases). V lost 1 base, J lost 0 bases, and 8 bases lay in between. Germline loops: CDR1 MNHEY, CDR2 SMNVEV (reference sequence). The CDR3 runs to 15 residues. CDR3 DNA: TGTGCCAGCAGTTTATACGGGGGAAGCACAGATACGCAGTATTTT. Amino acids: CASSLYGGSTDTQYF.

The chain is built from TRBV19 and TRBJ2-4, with D possibly TRBD2 on 7 matching bases. V lost 3 bases and J lost 1, with 13 bases in between. The CDR3 loop spans 16 amino acids. Germline-derived CDR1 and CDR2 are LNHDA and SQIVND (reference sequence). The CDR3 nucleotides are TGTGCCAGTAGTATTCGCGGGGGCTCGGCCAAAAACATTCAGTACTTC. Encoded protein: CASSIRGGSAKNIQYF.

V usage is TRBV5-1 and J usage is TRBJ1-4; 9 positions agree with TRBD1. J was trimmed by 3 bases and V by 4 bases; bases with no gene match: 4. The CDR3 runs to 15 residues. The V gene's germline CDR1 is SGHRS and CDR2 YFSETQ. The CDR3 is CASSGTGSSNEKLFF. The CDR3 DNA follows: TGCGCCAGCAGCGGGACAGGGAGCTCTAATGAAAAACTGTTTTTT.

This clone has just a few counts. The V and J genes are TRBV4-1 and TRBJ1-1; no clear D. V was cut by 1 base and J by 3 bases, with 18 bases left in between. CDR1 MGHRA and CDR2 YSYEKL come from the germline V gene. The CDR3 has 17 residues. Here the CDR3 DNA reads TGCGCCAGCAGCCAAGTTAGAGCCCTAACCGAGGACACTGAAGCTTTCTTT. It codes for CASSQVRALTEDTEAFF.